The 18 T cell receptor beta chains below all came from one sample that was sequenced in a study of high-grade serous ovarian cancer treatment subgroups. Generated by immunoSEQ multiplex PCR, the TCRdb table keeps only in-frame clones and is missing some. The sample contains 4,800 or so clones, approximately 70% of which appear only once. Tumor tissue was taken before any definitive surgery or chemotherapy was given. Sequencing used tumor tissue. The receptors were sampled from a human donor with high-grade serous ovarian cancer.

J is TRBJ2-2 and V is TRBV5-6, with D uncertain. V was cut by 5 bases and J by 0 bases, with 17 bases left in between. The CDR3 is 17 amino acids. CDR1 is SGHDT, CDR2 YYEEEE, per germline. The CDR3 loop reads CASRFRFWAANTGELFF. The CDR3 DNA reads TGTGCCAGCAGGTTCCGTTTTTGGGCGGCGAACACCGGGGAGCTGTTTTTT. The whole variable domain, filled in from reference TRBV5-6 and TRBJ2-2, reads DAGVTQSPTHLIKTRGQQVTLRCSPKSGHDTVSWYQQALGQGPQFIFQYYEEEERQRGNFPDRFSGHQFPNYSSELNVNALLLGDSALYLCASRFRFWAANTGELFFGEGSRLTVL.

The V call is TRBV18, the J call TRBJ1-6; 7 bases agree with TRBD1. The germline CDR1 and CDR2 sequences are KGHSH and LQKENI. V shed 5 bases and J 7 bases; nucleotides not matched to a gene: 11. The CDR3 totals 16 residues. CDR3 loop: CASSEQGTVPNSPLHF. CDR3 DNA: TGTGCCAGCTCAGAACAAGGGACAGTCCCCAATTCACCCCTCCACTTT.

The chain employs TRBV19 and TRBJ1-1; the D gene is possibly TRBD1 (5 bases). Germline CDR1 reads LNHDA; CDR2 reads SQIVND (reference sequence). This CDR3 is 14 amino acids long. V lost 5 bases to trimming and J lost 0 bases, with 10 bases between them. The CDR3 region has the DNA TGTGCCAGTAGTTCGACAGCCCTGAACACTGAAGCTTTCTTT. Its protein is CASSSTALNTEAFF.

J is TRBJ2-7 and V is TRBV7-9; possible D gene TRBD1, 6 bases. The germline V gene encodes CDR1 SEHNR and CDR2 FQNEAQ (reference sequence). This CDR3 contains 14 residues. Trimming left V 3 bases short and J 1 base short, with 10 bases between. This chain's CDR3 is CASSLGHLSYEQYF. CDR3 bases: TGTGCCAGCAGCTTGGGACACTTATCCTACGAGCAGTACTTC.

The chain recombines TRBV6-4 with TRBJ2-3; no definite D call. The germline gives CDR1 MRHNA, CDR2 SNTAGT. Trimming cost V 6 bases and J 4 bases, with 8 bases left between them. This CDR3 has 12 amino acids. The CDR3 nucleotides read TGTGCCAGCAGGATTTACGCAGATACGCAGTATTTT. Amino acids: CASRIYADTQYF.

This clone has more than one count but fewer than ten. The V call is TRBV5-1, the J call TRBJ2-5, with D perhaps TRBD2 (6 bases). V lost 5 bases and J 4 bases, leaving 12 bases between the germline ends. The germline CDR1 and CDR2 sequences are SGHRS and YFSETQ. The CDR3 runs 13 residues. The DNA for the CDR3 is TGCGCCAGCAGAACGGGAGTAGGAGAGACCCAGTACTTC. Encoded protein: CASRTGVGETQYF. Filled out from reference TRBV5-1 and TRBJ2-5, the complete variable domain reads KAGVTQTPRYLIKTRGQQVTLSCSPISGHRSVSWYQQTPGQGLQFLFEYFSETQRNKGNFPGRFSGRQFSNSRSEMNVSTLELGDSALYLCASRTGVGETQYFGPGTRLLVL.

A single count supports this clone. The chain couples TRBV5-1 to TRBJ1-1, with D tentatively TRBD1 (5 bases). Germline CDR1 reads SGHRS; CDR2 reads YFSETQ. Trimming took off 4 bases at V and 3 bases at J, with 16 bases between the two ends. The CDR3 sequence is 15 residues long. CDR3 coding DNA: TGCGCCAGCAGCCTGCGGAGGGGTGGGGACACTGAAGCTTTCTTT. Residues: CASSLRRGGDTEAFF.

The CDR3 loop reads CASSLSDSSGANVLTF. CDR3 in DNA: TGTGCCAGCAGTTTATCAGACAGCTCTGGGGCCAACGTCCTGACTTTC. The chain recombines TRBV27 with TRBJ2-6; possibly TRBD1 for D (5 bases). Trimming removed 0 bases at V and 0 bases at J, with 6 bases between. The CDR3 covers 16 residues. CDR1 is MNHEY, CDR2 SMNVEV, per germline (reference sequence).

The V gene is TRBV19, the J gene TRBJ2-1, with 10 positions matching TRBD2. The germline V gene encodes CDR1 LNHDA and CDR2 SQIVND (reference sequence). This CDR3 comprises 18 residues. The V gene end was trimmed by 6 bases and the J gene end by 4 bases; junction bases not matched to a gene: 15. The CDR3 spells CASRVEGAGGRNYNEQFF. The CDR3 coding sequence is TGTGCCAGTAGAGTAGAAGGAGCGGGAGGGCGAAATTACAATGAGCAGTTCTTC.

This clone occurred a few times. The gene calls are TRBV5-4 and TRBJ1-2; tentatively, D is TRBD1 (5 bases). The V end lost 7 bases, the J end lost 4 bases, and 20 bases lay between the germline ends. Germline V gene data show CDR1 as SGHNT and CDR2 as YYREEE (reference sequence). The length of the CDR3 is 15 residues. The CDR3 reads CASRTEYGGSYGYTF. As DNA, the CDR3 is TGTGCCAGCCGTACTGAGTACGGGGGGAGCTATGGCTACACCTTC.

This rearrangement joins TRBV29-1 to TRBJ2-4, with D possibly TRBD2 on 7 matching bases. The CDR3 totals 12 residues. The germline V gene encodes CDR1 SQVTM and CDR2 ANQGSEA. With 5 bases removed from V and 6 bases from J, the gap between germline ends came to 11 bases. CDR3 nucleotides: TGCAGCGTTCAGGGGAGGGGAAACATTCAGTACTTC. It codes for CSVQGRGNIQYF.

By share, this clone ranks as medium-sized. J is TRBJ2-2 and V is TRBV5-1, with 7 bases matching TRBD1. V dropped 6 bases and J dropped 5; count of bases not matched to a gene: 7. CDR1 and CDR2 from the germline V gene are SGHRS and YFSETQ. CDR3 size: 14 residues. The DNA of the CDR3 is TGCGCCAGCAAAGGAACAGGGGAAACCGGGGAGCTGTTTTTT. It encodes CASKGTGETGELFF.

V gene TRBV6-5 combines with J gene TRBJ2-1; D perhaps matches TRBD1 (6 bases). The CDR3 length is 15 residues. V was clipped by 5 bases and J by 10 bases, with 21 bases between them. CDR1 is MNHEY and CDR2 is SVGAGI in the germline V gene. CDR3 protein: CASSRSPTGLEEQFF. As DNA, the CDR3 is TGTGCCAGCAGTCGGAGCCCGACAGGACTTGAAGAGCAGTTCTTC.

The rearrangement links TRBV29-1 to TRBJ1-4; no definite D call. With 4 bases removed from V and 3 bases from J, the gap between germline ends came to 6 bases. The CDR3 extends over 12 amino acids. The germline gives CDR1 SQVTM, CDR2 ANQGSEA. CDR3 region: CSVAEPNEKLFF. In nucleotides, the CDR3 is TGCAGCGTTGCAGAGCCTAATGAAAAACTGTTTTTT.

The chain has TRBV4-1 and TRBJ2-3, with D tentatively TRBD2 (5 bases). Germline V gives CDR1 MGHRA, CDR2 YSYEKL. Trimming left V 1 base short and J 10 bases short, with 9 bases between. The CDR3 spans 12 residues. CDR3 sequence reads: CASSQGERAQYF. Written as DNA, the CDR3 is TGCGCCAGCAGCCAAGGGGAGAGGGCGCAGTATTTT.

This clone was observed once. The chain is built from TRBV4-3 and TRBJ2-2; 11 nucleotides match TRBD2. V was clipped by 2 bases and J by 3 bases; unmatched bases: 2. Germline V gives CDR1 LGHNA, CDR2 YSLEER. This CDR3 is built from 16 residues. The DNA of the CDR3 is TGCGCCAGCAGCCAAACGACTAGCGGGGACACCGGGGAGCTGTTTTTT. It encodes CASSQTTSGDTGELFF.

The chain joins TRBV11-2 to TRBJ2-7; 12 bases line up with TRBD2. The CDR3 runs to 15 residues. Trimming cost V 6 bases and J 3 bases; bases outside gene matches: 6. The V gene's germline CDR1 is SGHAT and CDR2 FQNNGV. The CDR3 sequence: CASSRGLAGLYEQYV. CDR3 bases: TGTGCCAGCAGTCGAGGACTAGCGGGGCTCTACGAGCAGTACGTC.

The chain is built from TRBV4-1 and TRBJ1-2, with 7 bases identical to TRBD1. Germline CDR1 MGHRA, CDR2 YSYEKL. The CDR3 spans 17 residues. The V gene end was trimmed by 0 bases and the J gene end by 2 bases; junction bases not matched to a gene: 9. CDR3 residues: CASSQDPWAGGNYGYTF. CDR3 nucleotides: TGCGCCAGCAGCCAAGACCCCTGGGCAGGGGGGAACTATGGCTACACCTTC.